These T cell receptor beta chains were read from a single sample in a study of glioma-infiltrating T cells after dendritic cell vaccination. Generated by immunoSEQ multiplex PCR, the TCRdb table keeps only in-frame clones and is missing some. The table has about 21,000 clones, about four fifths seen once. The starting material was blood, obtained before dendritic cell vaccination. All receptors come from a human donor with glioblastoma. CDR3s include the opening cysteine and the closing phenylalanine or tryptophan. Each record gives: J gene, D gene, clone size, V gene, CDR3 DNA, CDR3 protein. A D gene is named only where the DNA matches it firmly. For some rows the clone size is stated as once, few or many, or as a class when expanded; others skip it.

TRBJ2-5,NA,NA,TRBV6-5,TGTGCCAGCAGTTTTCGTTCGGGTCAGGGAAAAGAGACCCAGTACTTC,CASSFRSGQGKETQYF
TRBJ1-1,NA,NA,TRBV7-8,TGTGCCAGCAGCTTAGAACCAGGGCCACCCATGAACACTGAAGCTTTCTTT,CASSLEPGPPMNTEAFF
TRBJ2-7,NA,NA,TRBV19,TGTGCCAGCAGTCAGGGCTCTCGCGAGCAGTACTTC,CASSQGSREQYF
TRBJ1-5,NA,NA,TRBV30,TGTGCCTGGAGTGTACAGGGTAGCAATCAGCCCCAGCATTTT,CAWSVQGSNQPQHF
TRBJ2-5,NA,NA,TRBV23-1,TGCGCCAGCAGTCAATCCCGTCGGGAGACCCAGTACTTC,CASSQSRRETQYF
TRBJ1-3,NA,NA,TRBV19,TGTGCCAGTACCCTATGGGGCGTGGACACCATATATTTT,CASTLWGVDTIYF
TRBJ1-2,NA,NA,TRBV30,TGTGCCTGGAGCTTAAGGGCTCAACAGGGATCTGGCTACACCTTC,CAWSLRAQQGSGYTF
TRBJ1-2,NA,NA,TRBV7-3,TGTGCCAGCAGCTTAAGCAGGGAAGATGGCTACACCTTC,CASSLSREDGYTF
TRBJ2-1,NA,NA,TRBV5-1,TGCGCCAGCAGCCGTACCCCGTCCGGTACAGGTGAGCAGTTCTTC,CASSRTPSGTGEQFF
TRBJ2-7,NA,medium-sized,TRBV21-1,TGTGCCAGCAGCAAGGACAGGGGGCCTACCTCCTACGAGCAGTACTTC,CASSKDRGPTSYEQYF
TRBJ1-4,NA,NA,TRBV6-5,TGTGCCAGCAGTTACTCGAGGGAGAATGAAAAACTGTTTTTT,CASSYSRENEKLFF
TRBJ2-7,NA,NA,TRBV6-1,TGTGCCAGCTTCAACAGGGTGGGGCAGTACTTC,CASFNRVGQYF
TRBJ2-7,NA,NA,TRBV30,TGTGCCTGGTCCCCCCCCGGGTCGGAGCAGTACTTC,CAWSPPGSEQYF
TRBJ2-7,NA,NA,TRBV11-3,TGTGCCAGCAGCTTGCAGGCCCACTACGAGCAGTACTTC,CASSLQAHYEQYF
TRBJ2-4,TRBD2,NA,TRBV27,TGTGCCAGCAGCCCCCGCGGGGGTATAGGAGCCAAAAACATTCAGTACTTC,CASSPRGGIGAKNIQYF
TRBJ1-2,TRBD1,NA,TRBV19,TGTGCCAGTAGAGCAAGACAGGGGGCGAATGGCTACACCTTC,CASRARQGANGYTF
TRBJ2-3,NA,NA,TRBV19,TGTGCCAGTAGTACCGCGGGACAGCGCACAGATACGCAGTATTTT,CASSTAGQRTDTQYF
TRBJ1-2,NA,NA,TRBV4-3,TGCGCCAGCAGCCAATCCCCGTTTGTGGGCGACGGAGGCTACACCTTC,CASSQSPFVGDGGYTF
TRBJ1-2,TRBD1,NA,TRBV5-1,TGCGCCAGCAGCTTGGCCTCAGGACAGGGGGGTGGCTACACCTTC,CASSLASGQGGGYTF
TRBJ2-7,NA,NA,TRBV4-1,TGCGCCAGCAGCCAAGTCGAGGGCGGTCCCTACGAGCAGTACTTC,CASSQVEGGPYEQYF
TRBJ1-3,TRBD1,NA,TRBV27,TGTGCCAGCAGTATAACAGGGGTTGGGGCTGGAAACACCATATATTTT,CASSITGVGAGNTIYF
TRBJ2-1,NA,NA,TRBV14,TGTGCCAGCAGCCCCTTAGGCGGTGGCTCCTACAATGAGCAGTTCTTC,CASSPLGGGSYNEQFF
TRBJ2-1,TRBD2,once,TRBV19,TGTGCCAGTAGTATGACGTCTAGCGGAAACAATGAGCAGTTCTTC,CASSMTSSGNNEQFF
TRBJ2-7,TRBD1,NA,TRBV7-2,TGTGCCAGCAGCAGACAGGGTACGAATGAGCAGTACTTC,CASSRQGTNEQYF
TRBJ2-7,TRBD2,NA,TRBV30,TGTGCCTGTCCTCGGGCTAGCGGGATTTACGAGCAGTACTTC,CACPRASGIYEQYF
TRBJ2-7,TRBD2,NA,TRBV6-5,TGTGCCAGCAGTTTGACTAGCGGGACCTTCTCCTACGAGCAGTACTTC,CASSLTSGTFSYEQYF
TRBJ1-1,TRBD1,NA,TRBV6-1,TGTGCCAGCATCCTAGGACAGGGGGCAGGCACTGAAGCTTTCTTT,CASILGQGAGTEAFF
TRBJ2-5,TRBD2,NA,TRBV5-1,TGCGCCAGCAGCGGAGCGGGACGCAGGGAAAAAGAGACCCAGTACTTC,CASSGAGRREKETQYF
TRBJ2-1,TRBD2,NA,TRBV7-2,TGTGCCAGCAGCGGCAGACTAGCGGGAGGCATTTACAATGAGCAGTTCTTC,CASSGRLAGGIYNEQFF
TRBJ2-5,NA,NA,TRBV5-4,TGTGCCAGCAGCTTGGGGGCAGACCAAGAGACCCAGTACTTC,CASSLGADQETQYF
TRBJ2-2,TRBD2,NA,TRBV5-1,TGCGCCAGCAGCTTGAGGGAGGGTCTCACCGGGGAGCTGTTTTTT,CASSLREGLTGELFF
TRBJ2-7,TRBD2,NA,TRBV4-2,TGTGCCAGCAGCCAAGATCCCGCTAGCGGGAGTATCGAGCAGTACTTC,CASSQDPASGSIEQYF
TRBJ2-5,TRBD2,NA,TRBV28,TGTGCCAGCAGTTTTCGTATAGCGGGTAGAGAGACCCAGTACTTC,CASSFRIAGRETQYF
TRBJ1-5,NA,NA,TRBV30,TGTGCCTGGACCGCCAGGGCAGCACGCAATCAGCCCCAGCATTTT,CAWTARAARNQPQHF
TRBJ2-5,NA,once,TRBV5-6,TGTGCCAGCAGCTCGGGATCCCCAGAGACCCAGTACTTC,CASSSGSPETQYF
TRBJ2-1,TRBD1,NA,TRBV20-1,TGCAGTGCTAGGCCGGGACAGGGGGCAATCTTC,CSARPGQGAIF
TRBJ2-1,NA,NA,TRBV7-6,TGTGCCAGCAGCGGAAGAGCACAGGGAAGGGGCTACAATGAGCAGTTCTTC,CASSGRAQGRGYNEQFF
TRBJ2-3,TRBD2,NA,TRBV15,TGTGCCACCAGCAGGGGGGAGCGGACTAGCGGACACACAGATACGCAGTATTTT,CATSRGERTSGHTDTQYF
TRBJ2-1,TRBD2,NA,TRBV28,TGTGCCAGCAGCAAACGACTAGCGGGAGAAAATGAGCAGTTCTTC,CASSKRLAGENEQFF
TRBJ2-7,NA,NA,TRBV15,TGTGCCACCAGCAGTACTGCAGCGTCCTACGAGCAGTACTTC,CATSSTAASYEQYF
TRBJ2-4,TRBD2,NA,TRBV27,TGTGCCAGCAGTGCTAGCGGGAGGTACATTCAGTACTTC,CASSASGRYIQYF
TRBJ1-4,TRBD1,NA,TRBV29-1,TGCAGCGTTGATTCCCAGGGGGGACTGTTTTTT,CSVDSQGGLFF
TRBJ1-5,TRBD1,few,TRBV19,TGTGCCAGTAGTAGACAGGGAGATTATGGTCAGCCCCAGCATTTT,CASSRQGDYGQPQHF
TRBJ2-4,NA,NA,TRBV18,TGTGCCAGCTCATCCGACGGACGAGGGGCCAAAAACATTCAGTACTTC,CASSSDGRGAKNIQYF
TRBJ2-5,NA,few,TRBV5-1,TGCGCCAGCAGCTTGGGGGACCGGGACACGAAGACCCAGTACTTC,CASSLGDRDTKTQYF
TRBJ1-5,TRBD1,NA,TRBV5-8,TGTGCCAGCAGCTTTGGGACAGGGGATTACGGCAATCAGCCCCAGCATTTT,CASSFGTGDYGNQPQHF
TRBJ1-2,TRBD1,NA,TRBV18,TGTGCCAGCTCCCTTGGACAGGGCAACTATGGCTACACCTTC,CASSLGQGNYGYTF
TRBJ2-7,TRBD2,NA,TRBV29-1,TGCAGCGCAGGGACTAGCGCCTCCTACGAGCAGTACTTC,CSAGTSASYEQYF
TRBJ2-1,NA,NA,TRBV18,TGTGCCAGCTCACCAATAAGCAACAATGAGCAGTTCTTC,CASSPISNNEQFF
TRBJ2-7,TRBD1,NA,TRBV29-1,TGCAGCGTGAGGGCAGGACAGGGGGGCGAGCAGTACTTC,CSVRAGQGGEQYF
TRBJ2-7,TRBD1,NA,TRBV5-4,TGTGCCAGCAGCCCAGAAGGGTACAGGGGGGTCGAGCAGTACTTC,CASSPEGYRGVEQYF
TRBJ2-7,TRBD2,NA,TRBV29-1,TGCAGCGTTGAAAAAGGGACTAGCGGGAGTTACGAGCAGTACTTC,CSVEKGTSGSYEQYF